The clone carrying this T cell receptor (beta chain) was observed a single time. What it binds is unknown. Germline CDR1 SGHTA, CDR2 FQGTGA. The V gene end was trimmed by 4 bases and the J gene end by 9 bases; junction bases not matched to a gene: 15. CDR3 size: 16 residues. RNA transcripts served as the template for amplifying TCR beta CDR3 regions. The TCR CDR3 first-round RT-PCR relied on the HTBI primer set. MiXCR was run by TCRdb on the multiplex PCR reads, yielding one entry per CDR3 protein. This table holds roughly 570,000 distinct CDR3 sequences, 15% to 18% found once. This sample stems from a study of T cells in Graves' hyperthyroidism and ophthalmopathy. Background on the study: The initial diagnosis was the point when peripheral blood was collected, ahead of any treatment. Study results and caveats: Ophthalmopathy, as predicted by the model, came a median roughly 6.5 months after the prediction.

Newly diagnosed hyperthyroidism, duration under 2 months, in patients aged 18 to 65. Out of approximately 9.9 ml of fresh peripheral blood came the PBMCs. The chain links TRBV7-3 to TRBJ1-2; 9 bases match TRBD1. The receptor was derived from a young woman with Graves' hyperthyroidism. Sequenced: blood. The CDR3 sequence: CASSSHPGTGLLSYTF. CDR3 sequence (DNA): TGTGCCAGCAGCTCCCACCCCGGGACAGGGCTTCTAAGCTACACCTTC.